Listed below are T cell receptor beta chains from one sample, sequenced in a study of CD8 T cells in Susac syndrome. Each CDR3 protein is one row after TCRdb ran MiXCR on the immunoSEQ multiplex PCR reads. The table has about 210,000 distinct CDR3 sequences, nearly 97% seen once. Sequencing was carried out using CD4+ T cells from PBMCs. These receptors were collected from a human donor with multiple sclerosis. Both conserved end residues are part of each CDR3. A D gene is named only where the DNA matches it firmly. Clone size is given for some rows only: seen once, a few or many times, or a class if the clone is expanded.

V gene	J gene	CDR3 length	clone size	D gene	CDR3 DNA	CDR3 protein
TRBV5-1	TRBJ2-7	14	.	.	TGCGCCAGCAGCTTCAGGGTAGGGGACTACGAGCAGTACTTC	CASSFRVGDYEQYF
TRBV29-1	TRBJ2-7	16	.	.	TGCAGCGTTGAAGATCTGTCGGGGCCCTTTACCTACGAGCAGTACTTC	CSVEDLSGPFTYEQYF
TRBV24-1	TRBJ2-3	18	.	TRBD1	TGTGCCACCAGTGATTTGCAGATGAAGGCAGGGGGAACAGATACGCAGTATTTT	CATSDLQMKAGGTDTQYF
TRBV12-3/TRBV12-4	TRBJ2-3	16	.	.	TGTGCCAGCAGTCGGTCCGTGACAGGGAGGACAGATACGCAGTATTTT	CASSRSVTGRTDTQYF
TRBV27	TRBJ2-5	14	.	.	TGTGCCAGCAGACGGCGGGGTAGGGTCGAGACCCAGTACTTC	CASRRRGRVETQYF
TRBV27	TRBJ1-5	13	.	.	TGTGCCAGCAGTTGGACTCAAAATCAGCCCCAGCATTTT	CASSWTQNQPQHF
TRBV27	TRBJ2-7	14	once	.	TGTGCCAGCAGTTTTGCTCCCAGGGTCTACGAGCAGTACTTC	CASSFAPRVYEQYF
TRBV7-3	TRBJ2-2	14	.	.	TGTGCCAGCAGCCCACAGTGGAACACCGGGGAGCTGTTTTTT	CASSPQWNTGELFF
TRBV20-1	TRBJ2-1	14	.	TRBD2	TGCAGTGCTTTTAGCGGGGGGGCCCTCATTGAGCAGTTCTTC	CSAFSGGALIEQFF
TRBV3-1	TRBJ1-2	12	.	.	TGTGCCAGCAGCCAAGTTGGGGCCGGCTACACCTTC	CASSQVGAGYTF
TRBV4-1	TRBJ2-1	16	.	.	TGCGCCAGCAGCCTTATTCAGGGCCCTAGTTACAATGAGCAGTTCTTC	CASSLIQGPSYNEQFF
TRBV7-9	TRBJ2-5	14	.	.	TGTGCCAGCAGCTTACTACAGACCCAAGAGACCCAGTACTTC	CASSLLQTQETQYF
TRBV29-1	TRBJ2-1	15	.	TRBD1	TGCAGCGTTGACCAGGGGGTAGGGGGTCTCAATGAGCAGTTCTTC	CSVDQGVGGLNEQFF